This record concerns one T cell receptor (beta chain) sequence. Its antigen remains unidentified. This sample was taken from a study of fetal regulatory T cell absence and autoimmunity. V lost 1 base, J lost 4 bases, and 2 bases stayed unmatched. CDR1 LGHNA and CDR2 YSLEER come from the germline V gene. This CDR3 has 15 residues. Findings of the study overall: Broadly similar TRB gene family usage was seen in pancreas and cord blood.

Data came from immunoSEQ multiplex PCR; TCRdb stores just in-frame clones and leaves some out. The data hold about 50,000 clones, with about 79% observed a single time. Material: cord blood. The receptor's source is a newborn boy with IPEX syndrome. This chain connects TRBV4-3 to TRBJ2-1; 9 nucleotides match TRBD2. The CDR3 loop is CASSQGLAAYNEQFF. The CDR3 DNA sequence: TGCGCCAGCAGCCAAGGACTAGCGGCATACAATGAGCAGTTCTTC.